The 30 T cell receptor beta chains reported below all come from one sample, sequenced in a study of cytomegalovirus exposure and HLA in healthy donors. A multiplex PCR was run with 60 Vbeta primers and 13 Jbeta primers. Sequencing used immunoSEQ multiplex PCR; TCRdb keeps in-frame clones, though not all of them. The sample carries more than 90,000 clones, around three quarters recorded once. Material for sequencing was PBMCs. Receptor source: a man aged 30-40 years in good health and CMV-seropositive.

J is TRBJ1-2 and V is TRBV4-1; 8 nucleotides agree with TRBD1. Trimming took 4 bases from V and 5 from J; bases not matched to a gene: 15. Per the germline V gene, CDR1 is MGHRA and CDR2 is YSYEKL. The CDR3 length is 17 residues. The CDR3 sequence is CASSRGIRGLGQYGYTF. The CDR3 nucleotides read TGCGCCAGCAGCCGAGGCATCAGGGGGCTCGGTCAATATGGCTACACCTTC.

This sequence joins TRBV19 and TRBJ2-7; 8 bases fit TRBD1. The CDR3 consists of 14 residues. V lost 6 bases, J lost 0 bases, and 4 bases stayed unmatched. Germline assignment: CDR1 LNHDA and CDR2 SQIVND (reference sequence). CDR3 in amino acids: CASSRDRFSYEQYF. The CDR3 region has the DNA TGTGCCAGTAGCCGGGACAGGTTCTCCTACGAGCAGTACTTC.

The chain couples TRBV6-6 to TRBJ1-1; 9 nucleotides line up with TRBD1. Germline lookup yields CDR1 MNHNY and CDR2 SVGAGI (reference sequence). The CDR3 has 13 amino acids. Trimming at V came to 5 bases and at J to 5 bases, leaving 3 bases not matched to a gene. CDR3 in amino acids: CASSMTGGTEAFF. The DNA for the CDR3 is TGTGCCAGCAGTATGACAGGGGGAACTGAAGCTTTCTTT.

In its sample, this clone was seen a few times. V gene TRBV5-5 combines with J gene TRBJ2-7, with TRBD1 matching over 9 bases. The CDR3 covers 14 residues. V lost 3 bases to trimming and J lost 6 bases; unmatched junction nucleotides: 7. The germline V gene has CDR1 SGHKS and CDR2 YYEKEE (reference sequence). This CDR3 reads CASSSGQGRAEQYF. In nucleotides, the CDR3 is TGTGCCAGCAGCTCCGGACAGGGGAGGGCCGAGCAGTACTTC.

In this sample, this clone turned up a few times. At one boundary the junction diverges from the germline segment, which might be a read error. The same CDR3 can be traced to other DNA sequences in this sample. The gene calls are TRBV5-1 and TRBJ2-7, with 11 nucleotides matching TRBD1. Germline V gene lookup returns CDR1 SGHRS and CDR2 YFSETQ. The CDR3 totals 15 residues. In DNA form, the CDR3 reads TGTGCCAGCAGCTTGGGGACAGGGGGGGGTTACGAGCAGTACTTC. Translated: CASSLGTGGGYEQYF. Full variable domain (outside the CDR3, taken from reference TRBV5-1 and TRBJ2-7): KAGVTQTPRYLIKTRGQQVTLSCSPISGHRSVSWYQQTPGQGLQFLFEYFSETQRNKGNFPGRFSGRQFSNSRSEMNVSTLELGDSALYLCASSLGTGGGYEQYFGPGTRLTVT.

CDR3 DNA sequence: TGCGCCAGCAGCCTCGGGACAGGAGCCCCCGCGAACACCGGGGAGCTGTTTTTT. This codes for CASSLGTGAPANTGELFF. The J gene is TRBJ2-2, the V gene TRBV4-3; TRBD1 agrees at 8 bases. CDR1 is LGHNA and CDR2 is YSLEER in the germline V gene. The ends lost 4 bases at V and 0 bases at J; junction bases unmatched: 10. The CDR3 loop spans 18 amino acids.

The CDR3 DNA sequence: TGTGCCAGCAGTGAGTCCGGGACAGATGGCTACACCTTC. Translating it yields CASSESGTDGYTF. The chain combines TRBV25-1 with TRBJ1-2, with 7 bases aligning to TRBD1. The CDR3 is made up of 13 amino acids. V shed 3 bases and J 6 bases; nucleotides not matched to a gene: 4. Germline CDR1 is MGHDK and CDR2 is SYGVNS.

This clone has only one observation. This chain connects TRBV28 to TRBJ1-2; maybe TRBD1 (5 bases). V was pared by 7 bases and J by 5 bases, with 20 bases between. The V gene's germline CDR1 is MDHEN and CDR2 SYDVKM. CDR3 length: 15 residues. CDR3 sequence reads: CASTPRSGGGYGYTF. The CDR3 DNA follows: TGTGCCAGCACCCCGCGGAGCGGGGGAGGATATGGCTACACCTTC.

CDR3 loop: CASMSSYNSPLHF. DNA of the CDR3: TGTGCCAGCATGAGCTCCTATAATTCACCCCTCCACTTT. The V and J genes are TRBV6-6 and TRBJ1-6; no clear D gene. This CDR3 contains 13 residues. CDR1 and CDR2 (germline): MNHNY, SVGAGI (reference sequence). V was trimmed by 7 bases and J by 0 bases, leaving 4 bases between them.

V is TRBV7-9 and J is TRBJ2-7, with 8 bases identical to TRBD2. Per the germline V gene, CDR1 is SEHNR and CDR2 is FQNEAQ (reference sequence). After removal of 7 bases from V and 6 bases from J, the junction contained 17 bases not matched to a gene. The CDR3 runs 16 residues. As DNA, the CDR3 is TGTGCCAGCACCTTGGGGGAGGCGGGGGGAGCCGGCGAGCAGTACTTC. Its protein product is CASTLGEAGGAGEQYF.

V usage is TRBV6-1 and J usage is TRBJ1-1, with a possible D match to TRBD1 (6 bases). The length of the CDR3 is 13 residues. Germline lookup yields CDR1 MNHNS and CDR2 SASEGT. Between the trimmed V and J ends, which lost 5 bases and 4 bases, there was a span of 11 bases. The CDR3 loop is CASSRTDSTEAFF. The DNA for the CDR3 is TGTGCCAGCAGTCGGACAGATTCCACTGAAGCTTTCTTT.

The chain employs TRBV28 and TRBJ1-1; possible D gene TRBD1, 6 bases. CDR1 and CDR2 (germline): MDHEN, SYDVKM. The V end was cut by 3 bases, the J end by 8 bases, with 13 bases between. This CDR3 has 13 amino acids. Here the CDR3 DNA reads TGTGCCAGCAGTTTGTTACAGGGCAGGGAAGCTTTCTTT. Translated: CASSLLQGREAFF.

This chain uses TRBV5-1 with TRBJ2-7, with a weak D call TRBD2 (6 bases). V was cut by 5 bases and J by 0 bases, with 12 bases left in between. CDR3 length equals 14 residues. Germline-derived CDR1 and CDR2 are SGHRS and YFSETQ. The CDR3 DNA reads as TGCGCCAGCAGGGAGGGTCCCACCTCCTACGAGCAGTACTTC. Its protein is CASREGPTSYEQYF.

This clone was recorded once. The gene calls are TRBV7-9 and TRBJ2-7, with D maybe TRBD2 (6 bases). V was shortened by 5 bases and J by 1 base, with 12 bases between the two germline ends. The V gene's germline CDR1 is SEHNR and CDR2 FQNEAQ (reference sequence). The CDR3 runs to 14 residues. The CDR3 region has the DNA TGTGCCAGCAGCAGTGGGACTCCTTCCTACGAGCAGTACTTC. Translated, it gives CASSSGTPSYEQYF.

The V and J genes are TRBV7-9 and TRBJ2-5; possibly TRBD1 for D (6 bases). Per germline, CDR1 SEHNR and CDR2 FQNEAQ (reference sequence). V lost 3 bases, J lost 3 bases, and 17 bases lay in between. This CDR3 has 16 amino acids. Written as DNA, the CDR3 is TGTGCCAGCAGCTTCCCAGGGGCGGCTGGTAAAGAGACCCAGTACTTC. It codes for CASSFPGAAGKETQYF.

This rearrangement joins TRBV6-1 to TRBJ1-5, with unresolved D. V was clipped by 7 bases and J by 0 bases, with 13 bases between them. This CDR3 is 15 amino acids long. Germline V gives CDR1 MNHNS, CDR2 SASEGT. CDR3 loop: CASTRSLYSNQPQHF. The CDR3 bases are TGTGCCAGCACTAGATCACTTTATAGCAATCAGCCCCAGCATTTT.

This chain joins TRBV30 and TRBJ1-2; D possibly corresponds to TRBD1 (5 bases). CDR1 is GTSNPN and CDR2 is SVGIG in the germline V gene (reference sequence). Trimming left V 0 bases short and J 13 bases short, with 15 bases between. The length of the CDR3 is 12 residues. CDR3 DNA sequence: TGTGCCTGGAGTGTGTGGGACTCGCACGGCACCTTC. Translating gives CAWSVWDSHGTF.

The chain joins TRBV28 to TRBJ1-2; 11 bases match TRBD1. The CDR3 has 13 residues. CDR1 and CDR2 from the germline V gene are MDHEN and SYDVKM. J gave up 4 bases and V 8 bases, and 3 bases lay outside the gene matches. CDR3 DNA sequence: TGTGCCAGCGGGACAGGGGGTCTCTATGGCTACACCTTC. Protein sequence: CASGTGGLYGYTF.

The chain joins TRBV6-5 to TRBJ2-5; D is possibly TRBD2 (6 bases). Germline CDR1 MNHEY, CDR2 SVGAGI. V was clipped by 5 bases and J by 7 bases, with 14 bases between them. The CDR3 has 13 amino acids. The CDR3 coding sequence is TGTGCCAGCAGTGGCAGGGTCGGGGGGACCCAGTACTTC. It yields the protein CASSGRVGGTQYF.

The V and J genes are TRBV9 and TRBJ2-7; 11 nucleotides align to TRBD2. J gave up 6 bases and V 0 bases, and 11 bases lay outside the gene matches. CDR1 and CDR2 from the germline V gene are SGDLS and YYNGEE. This CDR3 comprises 17 residues. The CDR3 DNA is TGTGCCAGCAGCGTAGCCGTCGGGGGACTAGCGGATGGCGAGCAGTACTTC. As protein: CASSVAVGGLADGEQYF.

This clone was seen just once. The rearrangement joins TRBV5-1 to TRBJ2-5; the D is unclear. Trimming pared 1 base from V and 2 bases from J, leaving 12 bases between. Germline V gene data show CDR1 as SGHRS and CDR2 as YFSETQ. The CDR3 extends over 15 amino acids. CDR3 sequence (DNA): TGCGCCAGCAGCTTGATGGCGGCCCAACAAGAGACCCAGTACTTC. Amino acid sequence: CASSLMAAQQETQYF.

The CDR3 sequence is CASSPRDRAKGELFF. CDR3 sequence (DNA): TGTGCCAGCAGCCCACGGGACAGGGCGAAAGGGGAGCTGTTTTTT. The chain links TRBV7-9 to TRBJ2-2; the match to TRBD1 covers 9 bases. Losses at the gene ends were 5 bases for V and 8 bases for J; bases not matched to a gene: 9. The CDR3 runs to 15 residues. Per the germline V gene, CDR1 is SEHNR and CDR2 is FQNEAQ (reference sequence).

The chain has TRBV7-2 and TRBJ1-1, with 9 nucleotides matching TRBD1. This CDR3 is built from 13 residues. Trimming removed 4 bases from V and 6 bases from J; junction bases left unmatched: 3. Per the germline V gene, CDR1 is SGHTA and CDR2 is FQGNSA. CDR3 sequence: CASSSRQGAEAFF. Written as DNA, the CDR3 is TGTGCCAGCAGCTCCCGACAGGGGGCTGAAGCTTTCTTT. The variable domain in full, with the rest retrieved from reference TRBV7-2 and TRBJ1-1, is GAGVSQSPSNKVTEKGKDVELRCDPISGHTALYWYRQSLGQGLEFLIYFQGNSAPDKSGLPSDRFSAERTGGSVSTLTIQRTQQEDSAVYLCASSSRQGAEAFFGQGTRLTVV.

CDR3 DNA sequence: TGTGCCAGCAGCTTAGAGTTTGGGACAGGGAACTATGGCTACACCTTC. Protein: CASSLEFGTGNYGYTF. The J gene is TRBJ1-2, the V gene TRBV7-9; 9 bases are a match to TRBD1. CDR1 SEHNR and CDR2 FQNEAQ come from the germline V gene (reference sequence). This CDR3 is built from 16 residues. V was clipped by 1 base and J by 2 bases; unmatched bases: 5.

The chain has TRBV7-6 and TRBJ2-7, with D possibly matching TRBD1 (5 bases). V gave up 4 bases and J gave up 3 bases, with 13 bases separating them. Per germline, CDR1 SGHVS and CDR2 FNYEAQ. The CDR3 sequence is 14 residues long. The CDR3 is CASSYDTGYYEQYF. The DNA of the CDR3 is TGTGCCAGCAGCTATGATACAGGATACTACGAGCAGTACTTC.

The chain is built from TRBV5-8 and TRBJ2-1; weak D call: TRBD1 (6 bases). Germline lookup yields CDR1 SGHTS and CDR2 YDEGEE. V lost 4 bases to trimming and J lost 0 bases, with 11 bases between them. CDR3 size: 15 residues. CDR3 bases: TGTGCCAGCAGCGCTAGGGGGAGCTCCTACAATGAGCAGTTCTTC. Protein product: CASSARGSSYNEQFF.

The chain links TRBV10-1 to TRBJ2-2; 7 nucleotides line up with TRBD1. In germline, CDR1 is WNHNN, CDR2 SYGVQD (reference sequence). Unmatched junction bases numbered 2, after V lost 7 bases and J lost 3 bases. The CDR3 covers 13 residues. The CDR3 coding sequence is TGCGCCAGCAACCAGGGGGACACCGGGGAGCTGTTTTTT. Translating gives CASNQGDTGELFF.

In its sample, this clone was seen once. The V call is TRBV28, the J call TRBJ1-5; D is unclear. From germline, CDR1 is MDHEN and CDR2 SYDVKM. V was clipped by 8 bases and J by 11 bases, with 22 bases between them. CDR3 size: 14 residues. CDR3 coding DNA: TGTGCCAGCCGCCTTGCCGACCCGGCGAGGGCCCAGCATTTT. Residues: CASRLADPARAQHF.

The V and J genes are TRBV9 and TRBJ1-1; D ambiguous. Trimming took 0 bases from V and 7 from J, leaving 10 bases between them. This CDR3 region has 13 residues. Germline V CDR1 and CDR2: SGDLS, YYNGEE. CDR3 coding DNA: TGTGCCAGCAGCGTAGTCGCAACTTTTGAAGCTTTCTTT. It codes for CASSVVATFEAFF.

The chain combines TRBV5-4 with TRBJ2-7, with 9 bases lining up with TRBD2. Germline CDR1 and CDR2: SGHNT and YYREEE (reference sequence). V lost 8 bases to trimming and J lost 7 bases; unmatched junction nucleotides: 10. The CDR3 is made up of 13 amino acids. CDR3 in amino acids: CARLRQRGEEQYF. In DNA, the CDR3 is TGTGCCAGGTTGAGGCAGCGGGGGGAAGAGCAGTACTTC.